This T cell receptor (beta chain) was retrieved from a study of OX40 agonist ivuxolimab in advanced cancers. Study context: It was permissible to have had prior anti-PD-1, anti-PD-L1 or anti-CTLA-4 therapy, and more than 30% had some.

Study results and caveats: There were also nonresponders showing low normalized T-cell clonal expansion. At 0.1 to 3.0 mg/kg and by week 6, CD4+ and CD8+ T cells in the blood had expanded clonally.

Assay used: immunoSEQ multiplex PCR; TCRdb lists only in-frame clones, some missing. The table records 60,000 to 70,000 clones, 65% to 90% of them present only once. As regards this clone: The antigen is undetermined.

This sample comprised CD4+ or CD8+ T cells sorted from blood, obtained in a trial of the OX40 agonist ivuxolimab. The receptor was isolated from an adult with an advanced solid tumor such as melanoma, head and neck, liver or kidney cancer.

The CDR3 loop reads CASSLGFGQPQHF. In DNA form, the CDR3 reads TGTGCCAGCAGCTTAGGGTTTGGTCAGCCCCAGCATTTT. The chain has TRBV7-2 and TRBJ1-5; no definite D call. CDR1 and CDR2 from the germline V gene are SGHTA and FQGNSA. Trimming left V 1 base short and J 6 bases short, with 7 bases between. The CDR3 spans 13 residues.